The following is a T cell receptor (beta chain) sequence with its context. A few counts support this clone. Its antigen is still unknown. The record has no base qualities; no much larger clone is one base away. This sample was taken from a study of T cell clones after liver transplantation (dated by TCRdb to the late 2010s). About the full investigation: The samples were obtained from ITN030ST, a randomized trial that attempted immunosuppression withdrawal within 2 years after liver transplantation. A cohort of 8 liver transplant recipients was studied, of whom 3 were classified as tolerant and 5 as non-tolerant. Three of the eight recipients were HCV-positive; the others were transplanted for non-autoimmune, non-viral indications. Tolerance was defined as complete withdrawal of immunosuppression for at least one year without a rise in liver enzymes beyond twice the upper limit of normal. Blood samples were collected pre-transplant, then pre-randomization ahead of withdrawal, and finally post-randomization once withdrawal had either been completed or failed. Third party-reactive TCRbeta sequences were also identified from pre-transplant MLRs to serve as an antigen-independent comparator for donor-reactive sequences. After a pre-transplant mixed lymphocyte reaction, TCRbeta sequencing was used to pinpoint donor-reactive T cell clones, which were subsequently tracked in post-transplant blood. The subjects received no induction therapy and were kept on standard immunosuppression until randomization at 12-24 months post-transplant. The paper's findings and limits, for the study overall: Circulating donor-reactive CD4 TCRbeta sequences fell significantly post-transplant in 5 of 8 subjects, irrespective of tolerance or HCV status. In a couple of subjects, low numbers of available donor cells limited the measurable donor-reactive repertoire. Because of small, heterogeneous patient numbers and non-standardized post-transplant time points, the conclusions were only preliminary. Because allograft tissue specimens were not available, migration of donor-reactive T cells into the graft, rather than deletion, may have occurred. The decline in donor-reactive sequences exceeded the decline in third party-reactive sequences, suggesting partial antigen-specific deletion that was unrelated to withdrawal success. When repertoire turnover was taken into account, detection of donor-reactive sequences was significantly reduced in 7 of 8 subjects for CD4 and in 8 of 8 subjects for CD8.

Thawed unstimulated PBMCs were stained for CD3, CD4 and CD8 and FACS-sorted into CD3+CD4+ and CD3+CD8+ populations. All 8 studied subjects were randomized to immunosuppression withdrawal. The Qiagen DNeasy Blood and Tissue Kit was used for isolation of genomic DNA. Looking up the germline V gene yields CDR1 MNHNS and CDR2 SASEGT. The CDR3 contains 15 residues, cysteine and phenylalanine counted. Of all the DNA, just the CDR3 is kept, 45 bases in frame from base 1. V was cut back by 5 bases and J by 8 bases, leaving a gap of 16 bases between them. Using immunoSEQ, frozen genomic DNA was subjected to high-throughput TCRbeta CDR3 sequencing, a process that included PCR amplification, mapping, bias correction and internal controls. Per the authors' processing: Only productive rearrangements were retained, and each unique TCRbeta sequence was defined by its CDR3 nucleotide sequence together with its V and J gene. Donor-reactive sequences required at least 5-fold expansion in CFSE-low cells versus unstimulated pre-transplant cells and at least 0.01% frequency. Per-subject minimum frequency thresholds, based on the lowest-template unstimulated sample, ensured at least 90% detection power. Jensen-Shannon divergence between the top 1000 TCRbeta sequences post- versus pre-transplant served as the measure of repertoire turnover. Changes in detection of donor-reactive sequences were assessed with two-sided Fisher's exact tests. TCRdb re-hosts the immuneACCESS table, in-frame sequences only. Its copies lack some clones; in the studies checked, an unresolved V gene accounts for under half of them, and the cause for the rest is not known. V, J and clone size were drawn from that table, and D and trimming were deduced from the DNA. Recorded for this sample are 15,000 or so clones; 82% of them occurred a single time. The ten largest clones take up roughly 28% of the sample.

The origin of this receptor is a human patient who received a liver transplant. Following transplantation, T cells from the graft donor may be among those present. The sequence joins TRBV6-1 to TRBJ1-6, with no D gene named confidently. The sequencing here drew on CD8+ T cells from blood, taken approximately 43 months after liver transplant. The nucleotide sequence is TGTGCCAGCAGTTCCCAGACCGAAACCCATTCACCCCTCCACTTT. It translates as CASSSQTETHSPLHF.